This is a list of T cell receptor beta chains from one sample in a study of T cells after yellow fever vaccination. A single record per CDR3 protein comes from TCRdb applying MiXCR to the 5' RACE reads. The table has about 340,000 distinct CDR3 sequences, 8.7% seen once. This material consisted of PBMCs, taken on the day of the first yellow fever vaccination. These receptors were obtained from a man between 18 and 35 years old who received the YFV17D yellow fever vaccine. Each CDR3 is given with its conserved first and last residue. The D gene is left open where the match is weak. Clone size appears in some rows only: once, few, many, or a class for an expanded clone.

cdr3_nt	cdr3_aa	clone_size	v_call	j_call	d_call
TGCGCCAGCAGCTTGGGGGGGACTTCAGCCTACGAGCAGTACTTC	CASSLGGTSAYEQYF	few	TRBV5-1	TRBJ2-7	NA
TGTGCCAGCAGTTACTCGACCCGGGGTCCCCCAGATACGCAGTATTTT	CASSYSTRGPPDTQYF	many	TRBV6-5	TRBJ2-3	NA
TGTGCCAGCAGCTTTCACCGAGACAGTCAGAACACTGAAGCTTTCTTT	CASSFHRDSQNTEAFF	NA	TRBV7-2	TRBJ1-1	NA
TGTGCCAGCAGCTTAGCCTCGTGGACTGAAGCTTTCTTT	CASSLASWTEAFF	NA	TRBV11-2	TRBJ1-1	NA
TGCGCCAGCAGCTTGTTACCGCGTGAAGGAATACGCTCCTACGAGCAGTACTTC	CASSLLPREGIRSYEQYF	few	TRBV5-1	TRBJ2-7	NA
TGTGCCAGCAGCCGTCGGACCGAAGAGACCCAGTACTTC	CASSRRTEETQYF	many	TRBV7-3	TRBJ2-5	NA
TGTGCCAGCAGCTTAACTGGGCAGGGAAAAAACAATGAGCAGTTCTTC	CASSLTGQGKNNEQFF	few	TRBV7-3	TRBJ2-1	NA
TGTGCCAGCAGCCAAGAGGGACAGGGGTTTCGGGAGCAGTACTTC	CASSQEGQGFREQYF	NA	TRBV3-1	TRBJ2-7	TRBD1
TGCAGTGCTCTACGCCCCGAGACAGGGATACATGGCTACACCTTC	CSALRPETGIHGYTF	many	TRBV20-1	TRBJ1-2	TRBD1
TGTGCCAGCAGCCCCCTCCAGGGGAGCTCCTACAATGAGCAGTTCTTC	CASSPLQGSSYNEQFF	few	TRBV7-9	TRBJ2-1	NA
TGTGCCAGCAGTTTATCGAAAAGGCCCCAGTACTTC	CASSLSKRPQYF	few	TRBV27	TRBJ2-5	NA
TGTGCCAGCAGTCCCGGGGATTTT	CASSPGDF	few	TRBV12-3/TRBV12-4	TRBJ2-3	NA
TGTGCCAGCAGTTCTGGGGTGAGCTCCTACAATGAGCAGTTCTTC	CASSSGVSSYNEQFF	many	TRBV28	TRBJ2-1	NA
TGTGCCAGCAGGACTAGCGGGGGTTGGGAGACCCAGTACTTC	CASRTSGGWETQYF	few	TRBV7-9	TRBJ2-5	TRBD2
TGCGCCAGCAGCTTCACAGGGGGCATAGAGACCCAGTACTTC	CASSFTGGIETQYF	few	TRBV5-1	TRBJ2-5	TRBD1
TGCGCCAGCAGCCAAGGCCCTAGCGGGGGGGCCGGGGAGCAGTACTTC	CASSQGPSGGAGEQYF	many	TRBV4-1	TRBJ2-7	TRBD2
TGTGCCACACGCGTTGGGGGGTCTAACTATGGCTACACCTTC	CATRVGGSNYGYTF	few	TRBV15	TRBJ1-2	NA
TGTGCCAGCAGCTTGGAGGTGGTCTACACCTTC	CASSLEVVYTF	NA	TRBV5-6	TRBJ1-2	NA
TGCAGTGGGCAGGGGGCGTCTGAGCAGTTCTTC	CSGQGASEQFF	many	TRBV20-1	TRBJ2-1	TRBD1
TGTGCCACCAGTGATACCATCGGGACAGTCAATGAGCAGTTCTTC	CATSDTIGTVNEQFF	few	TRBV24-1	TRBJ2-1	TRBD1
TGTGCCAGCAGCCAAGAACAGGGGGCGCGAAGCTATGGCTACACCTTC	CASSQEQGARSYGYTF	NA	TRBV4-2	TRBJ1-2	TRBD1
TGCGCCAGCAGCCAAGCGGGACAGGAAAATTCACCCCTCCACTTT	CASSQAGQENSPLHF	NA	TRBV4-1	TRBJ1-6	TRBD1
TGTGCCAGCAGAGACAGGGAGGGGATAGCCAAAAACATTCAGTACTTC	CASRDREGIAKNIQYF	few	TRBV6-1	TRBJ2-4	NA
TGTGCCAGCAAGTTAAGCGGGACCTTGAACACTGAAGCTTTCTTT	CASKLSGTLNTEAFF	NA	TRBV19	TRBJ1-1	NA